This T cell receptor beta chain was retrieved from a study of T-cell memory formation after mild COVID-19. General study results and limits: Later expanders leaned toward CD4+, whereas clones contracting from day 15 to 85 were balanced CD4/CD8. Pre-infection memory contained some responding clones, which suggested that cross-reactive memory had joined.

The germline V and J ends were trimmed by 5 bases and 6 bases, with 20 bases remaining between them. Germline assignment: CDR1 SGHRS and CDR2 YFSETQ. The CDR3 spans 16 residues. This clonotype was observed a few times. What it binds is unknown. With constant-segment primers, 5'RACE yielded cDNA libraries of TCR alpha and TCR beta that carried sample barcodes and UMIs. TCRdb reprocessed the 5' RACE reads via MiXCR and lists one record per CDR3 protein. Among hundreds of thousands of distinct CDR3 sequences, about a sixth were seen once, and the ten largest hold 3.5%. The sequence derives from a man in his late teens or twenties who had mild COVID-19 (a few samples of this study predate the infection). Cell type and time point are not known. The V gene is TRBV5-1, the J gene TRBJ2-2, with D possibly matching TRBD2 (6 bases). What was sequenced was PBMCs or a T cell subset sorted from them (not recorded which). This CDR3 reads CASRPAFGSGAGELFF. The DNA of the CDR3 is TGCGCCAGCAGACCGGCCTTTGGATCGGGGGCCGGGGAGCTGTTTTTT. The full variable domain, its missing parts supplied by reference TRBV5-1 and TRBJ2-2, is KAGVTQTPRYLIKTRGQQVTLSCSPISGHRSVSWYQQTPGQGLQFLFEYFSETQRNKGNFPGRFSGRQFSNSRSEMNVSTLELGDSALYLCASRPAFGSGAGELFFGEGSRLTVL.